The T cell receptor beta chain under discussion was sequenced for a study of T cells after posttransplantation cyclophosphamide. In its sample, this clone was seen once. Its cognate antigen is unknown. V shed 4 bases, J shed 3 bases, and the junction held 17 bases outside the gene matches. The CDR3 runs 18 residues. Per germline, CDR1 SEHNR and CDR2 FQNEAQ (reference sequence). Clones were sequenced by immunoSEQ multiplex PCR, and TCRdb holds only the in-frame ones, with some missing. The table includes some 14,000 clones, roughly four fifths detected once. Study observations and caveats: TRB clonality was highly associated with recipient CMV seropositivity and reactivation. Donor CD8+ memory clones often dominated recipient blood repertoires at later times. Blood and skin or GI T cell repertoires showed limited TRB overlap.

Sequencing used memory CD4+ T cells sorted from PBMCs. This chain uses TRBV7-9 with TRBJ2-7; TRBD1 matches at 8 bases. This receptor was obtained from a man between 45 and 60 years old. CDR3 in amino acids: CASSYWVRGGQGDYEQYF. CDR3 nucleotides: TGTGCCAGCAGCTACTGGGTTAGGGGAGGACAGGGCGACTACGAGCAGTACTTC. Supplemented by reference TRBV7-9 and TRBJ2-7, the full variable domain reads DTGVSQNPRHKITKRGQNVTFRCDPISEHNRLYWYRQTLGQGPEFLTYFQNEAQLEKSRLLSDRFSAERPKGSFSTLEIQRTEQGDSAMYLCASSYWVRGGQGDYEQYFGPGTRLTVT.